This T cell receptor beta chain was captured in a study of T-cell reconstitution after alpha-beta-depleted transplantation in children. Study findings and constraints: Surviving thymic progenitors and recipient T cells were the source of high TCRbeta diversity at day 60 in some patients.

Preparation of the TCRbeta library used unique molecular identifiers. TCRdb used MiXCR to reprocess the PCR reads, holding one entry per CDR3 protein. The sample consists of some 600,000 distinct CDR3 sequences, 10% to 15% of them appearing once. This clonotype was seen a handful of times. No antigen is known for it. The clonotype was recovered from a male patient younger than 18 who had a stem cell transplant for acute myeloid leukemia, so the T cells may come from the graft donor. Sequencing was performed on PBMCs, mostly from graft donor cells, taken 360 days after TCRalphabeta/CD19-depleted stem cell transplant.

The chain's CDR3 is CSAREPQVPSQETQYF. CDR3 DNA sequence: TGCAGTGCTAGAGAACCCCAGGTACCATCTCAAGAGACCCAGTACTTC. The J gene is TRBJ2-5, the V gene TRBV20-1; D gene ambiguous. Looked up from germline, CDR1 is DFQATT and CDR2 is SNEGSKA (reference sequence). The CDR3 has 16 residues. The V end was cut by 0 bases, the J end by 2 bases, with 16 bases between.